The T cell receptor beta chain under discussion was sequenced for a study of T cells in Graves' hyperthyroidism and ophthalmopathy. Disease duration under 2 months; hyperthyroidism patients were aged 18 to 65. Study-level results: Blood samples included most of the expanded thyroid clonotypes exceeding 0.001.

CDR1 and CDR2 (germline): DFQATT, SNEGSKA (reference sequence). The CDR3 has 13 residues. This clonotype was picked up many times. Its antigen is not known. Its ends do not fully match the called genes, so a read error is possible. What was amplified from RNA transcripts were TCR beta CDR3 regions. First-round RT-PCR with HTBI primers amplified the TCR CDR3 region. From the multiplex PCR reads, TCRdb called clonotypes with MiXCR, one entry per CDR3 protein. The sample contains 450,000 to 650,000 distinct CDR3 sequences, under 25% of which appear only once. Input material: blood. This TCR was recovered from a man aged 18 to 30 with Graves' hyperthyroidism. The chain couples TRBV20-1 to TRBJ1-1; D is uncertain. The CDR3: CSPRRGRGTEAFF. CDR3 in DNA: TGCAGTCCTAGACGGGGTCGGGGCACTGAAGCTTTCTTT.